This T cell receptor beta chain was sequenced for a study of T cells in Graves' hyperthyroidism and ophthalmopathy. Broader study findings: Ophthalmopathy got predicted by the model a median about 6.7 months before its onset. Researchers found most expanded thyroid clonotypes above 0.001 in blood as well.

Germline V gene data show CDR1 as SGHVS and CDR2 as FNYEAQ. V lost 3 bases, J lost 3 bases, and 10 bases stayed unmatched. The CDR3 has 16 residues. RNA transcripts were the template for amplifying TCR beta CDR3 regions. HTBI primers were used for first-round RT-PCR of the TCR CDR3. TCRdb fed the multiplex PCR reads into MiXCR, producing one record per CDR3 protein. The table includes hundreds of thousands of distinct CDR3 sequences, about 19% detected once. Every diagnosis used clinical symptoms, serum thyroxine and TRAb, thyroid ultrasound and orbital computed tomography. Out of approximately 10 ml of fresh peripheral blood came the PBMCs. This clonotype was observed many times. Its antigen is as yet unknown.

The chain joins TRBV7-6 to TRBJ2-5, with 7 bases matching TRBD2. Sequenced input: blood. The sequence was collected from a woman aged 50 to 60 with Graves' hyperthyroidism that later progressed to Graves' ophthalmopathy. The CDR3: CASSLAWTRAKETQYF. In DNA, the CDR3 is TGTGCCAGCAGCTTGGCCTGGACTAGGGCTAAAGAGACCCAGTACTTC.